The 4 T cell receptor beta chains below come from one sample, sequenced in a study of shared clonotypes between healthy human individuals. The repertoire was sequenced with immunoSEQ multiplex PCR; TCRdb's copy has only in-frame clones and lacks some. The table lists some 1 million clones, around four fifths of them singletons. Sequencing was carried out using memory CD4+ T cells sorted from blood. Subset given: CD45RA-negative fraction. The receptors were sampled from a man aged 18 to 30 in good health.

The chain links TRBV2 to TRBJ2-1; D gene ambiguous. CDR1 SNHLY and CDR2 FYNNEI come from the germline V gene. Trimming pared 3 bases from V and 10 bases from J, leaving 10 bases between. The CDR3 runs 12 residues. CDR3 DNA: TGTGCCAGCAGTGAGCGCGGTACCGAGCAGTTCTTC. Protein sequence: CASSERGTEQFF. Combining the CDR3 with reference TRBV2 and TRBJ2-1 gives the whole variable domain EPEVTQTPSHQVTQMGQEVILRCVPISNHLYFYWYRQILGQKVEFLVSFYNNEISEKSEIFDDQFSVERPDGSNFTLKIRSTKLEDSAMYFCASSERGTEQFFGPGTRLTVL.

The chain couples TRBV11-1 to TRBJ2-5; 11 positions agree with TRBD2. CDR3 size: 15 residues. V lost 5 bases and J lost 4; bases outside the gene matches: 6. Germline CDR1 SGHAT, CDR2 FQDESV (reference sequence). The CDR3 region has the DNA TGTGCCAGCAGCAAGACTAGCGGGGTCCTAGAGACCCAGTACTTC. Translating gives CASSKTSGVLETQYF.

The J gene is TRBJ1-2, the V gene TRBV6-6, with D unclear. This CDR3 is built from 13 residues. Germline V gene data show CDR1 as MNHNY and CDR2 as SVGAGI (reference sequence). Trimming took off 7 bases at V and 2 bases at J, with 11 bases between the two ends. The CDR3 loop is CASTTRRNYGYTF. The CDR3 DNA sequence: TGTGCCAGCACCACGAGGCGGAACTATGGCTACACCTTC.

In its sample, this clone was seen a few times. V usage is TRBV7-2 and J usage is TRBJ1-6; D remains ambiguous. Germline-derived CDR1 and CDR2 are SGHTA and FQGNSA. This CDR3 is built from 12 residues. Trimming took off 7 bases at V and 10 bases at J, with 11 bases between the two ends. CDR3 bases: TGTGCCAGCAACCAAAACATATCACCCCTCCACTTT. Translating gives CASNQNISPLHF.